The 17 T cell receptor beta chains below were found in one sample sequenced in a study of blood T cell repertoires in COVID-19. Repertoires were generated with immunoSEQ multiplex PCR, while TCRdb's copy carries only in-frame clones and drops some. The table includes around 70,000 clones, 81% detected once. The sample comprised peripheral blood. The receptors derive from a woman aged 70-85 years with acute or convalescent COVID-19.

This chain links TRBV10-3 with TRBJ1-1, with D tentatively TRBD1 (6 bases). The length of the CDR3 is 14 residues. Germline V CDR1 and CDR2: ENHRY, SYGVKD. V dropped 4 bases and J dropped 2 bases, with 11 bases sitting between them. CDR3 nucleotides: TGTGCCATCAGTGTGTCAGGGGATAACACTGAAGCTTTCTTT. Translated, it gives CAISVSGDNTEAFF.

The chain uses TRBV27 and TRBJ2-1, with 7 bases matching TRBD2. This CDR3 spans 16 amino acids. Germline loops: CDR1 MNHEY, CDR2 SMNVEV (reference sequence). V dropped 5 bases and J dropped 0; count of bases not matched to a gene: 7. The CDR3 here is CASSRTRVSSYNEQFF. The CDR3 nucleotides read TGTGCCAGCAGTCGGACTAGGGTTAGCTCCTACAATGAGCAGTTCTTC.

This sequence joins TRBV2 and TRBJ1-4; TRBD1 might be the D (6 bases). The CDR3 length is 15 residues. CDR1 is SNHLY and CDR2 is FYNNEI in the germline V gene. V lost 4 bases, J lost 8 bases, and 17 bases lay in between. The CDR3 nucleotides are TGTGCCAGCAGTGGATTCAGGGGATATGGGGAAAAACTGTTTTTT. Encoded protein: CASSGFRGYGEKLFF.

The chain uses TRBV5-5 and TRBJ2-7, with D tentatively TRBD1 (6 bases). From germline, CDR1 is SGHKS and CDR2 YYEKEE (reference sequence). Trimming pared 3 bases from V and 1 base from J, leaving 11 bases between. The CDR3 is 14 amino acids. The CDR3 loop reads CASSSGQNSYEQYF. The CDR3 region has the DNA TGTGCCAGCAGCTCCGGACAGAATTCCTACGAGCAGTACTTC. The full variable domain, its missing parts supplied by reference TRBV5-5 and TRBJ2-7, is DAGVTQSPTHLIKTRGQQVTLRCSPISGHKSVSWYQQVLGQGPQFIFQYYEKEERGRGNFPDRFSARQFPNYSSELNVNALLLGDSALYLCASSSGQNSYEQYFGPGTRLTVT.

The chain links TRBV28 to TRBJ2-7, with TRBD1 matching over 7 bases. The CDR3 is 15 residues long. Germline lookup yields CDR1 MDHEN and CDR2 SYDVKM. The ends lost 3 bases at V and 0 bases at J; junction bases unmatched: 5. The CDR3 nucleotides are TGTGCCAGCAGTTTGAGGGGGCCCCTCTCCTACGAGCAGTACTTC. Encoded protein: CASSLRGPLSYEQYF.

The V call is TRBV18, the J call TRBJ2-2; D ambiguous. The CDR3 totals 17 residues. The V end was cut by 3 bases, the J end by 5 bases, with 19 bases between. Per germline, CDR1 KGHSH and CDR2 LQKENI. CDR3 in amino acids: CASSPLVLGEGTGELFF. CDR3 bases: TGTGCCAGCTCACCGCTCGTCTTGGGCGAAGGTACCGGGGAGCTGTTTTTT.

The chain has TRBV6-5 and TRBJ1-5, with a weak D call TRBD1 (5 bases). CDR1 and CDR2 (germline): MNHEY, SVGAGI. The CDR3 has 14 residues. V was pared by 5 bases and J by 3 bases, with 11 bases between. This CDR3 is CASSRTPDNQPQHF. CDR3 DNA: TGTGCCAGCAGTAGGACACCCGACAATCAGCCCCAGCATTTT.

V gene TRBV10-1 combines with J gene TRBJ1-2, with 9 bases identical to TRBD1. The CDR3 covers 14 residues. Germline loops: CDR1 WNHNN, CDR2 SYGVQD (reference sequence). With V trimmed by 10 bases and J by 3 bases, 9 bases remained unmatched. The CDR3 here is CATGTGTRDYGYTF. The CDR3 DNA reads as TGCGCCACCGGGACAGGGACGAGGGACTATGGCTACACCTTC.

V gene TRBV5-1 combines with J gene TRBJ2-5; 8 bases map to TRBD2. From germline, CDR1 is SGHRS and CDR2 YFSETQ. CDR3 size: 15 residues. Unmatched junction bases numbered 10, after V lost 4 bases and J lost 5 bases. CDR3 amino acids: CASSPGGGIGETQYF. In DNA, the CDR3 is TGCGCCAGCAGCCCCGGCGGGGGGATCGGGGAGACCCAGTACTTC.

The chain recombines TRBV15 with TRBJ1-5; D gene ambiguous. Germline V gene data show CDR1 as LNHNV and CDR2 as YYDKDF (reference sequence). V gave up 1 base and J gave up 3 bases, with 7 bases separating them. The CDR3 covers 14 residues. For the CDR3, the DNA is TGTGCCACCAGCAGAGGAACTCACAATCAGCCCCAGCATTTT. As protein: CATSRGTHNQPQHF.

This chain joins TRBV18 and TRBJ1-1; D unresolved. The CDR3 spans 14 residues. Germline V gene lookup returns CDR1 KGHSH and CDR2 LQKENI. V shed 2 bases and J shed 1 base, with 8 bases lying between them. CDR3 coding DNA: TGTGCCAGCTCACCAAGGCGGCCGAACACTGAAGCTTTCTTT. It yields the protein CASSPRRPNTEAFF.

V is TRBV11-2 and J is TRBJ2-5; possible D gene TRBD1, 5 bases. This CDR3 comprises 13 residues. Germline V gene lookup returns CDR1 SGHAT and CDR2 FQNNGV. V was shortened by 4 bases and J by 5 bases, with 11 bases between the two germline ends. As DNA, the CDR3 is TGTGCCAGCAGCTCAGGGCCCCGGGAGACCCAGTACTTC. Protein sequence: CASSSGPRETQYF. Together with reference TRBV11-2 and TRBJ2-5, the CDR3 gives the full variable domain: EAGVAQSPRYKIIEKRQSVAFWCNPISGHATLYWYQQILGQGPKLLIQFQNNGVVDDSQLPKDRFSAERLKGVDSTLKIQPAKLEDSAVYLCASSSGPRETQYFGPGTRLLVL.

The J gene is TRBJ2-7, the V gene TRBV4-1; 8 bases agree with TRBD1. CDR3 length: 17 amino acids. CDR1 is MGHRA, CDR2 YSYEKL, per germline. The J segment lost 1 base and the V segment lost 1 base, leaving 9 bases of the junction unmatched. CDR3 sequence: CASSQGQDRVRSYEQYF. CDR3 nucleotide sequence: TGCGCCAGCAGCCAAGGCCAGGACAGGGTTCGTTCCTACGAGCAGTACTTC.

This chain joins TRBV25-1 and TRBJ1-6; TRBD1 might be the D (6 bases). The CDR3 is 18 residues long. Germline V gene sequence: CDR1 MGHDK, CDR2 SYGVNS. Trimming took off 0 bases at V and 0 bases at J, with 12 bases between the two ends. The CDR3 protein is CASSEYGGLSSYNSPLHF. Here the CDR3 DNA reads TGTGCCAGCAGTGAATATGGGGGCCTAAGCTCCTATAATTCACCCCTCCACTTT.

This clone appeared a few times. The chain carries TRBV4-1 and TRBJ1-5, with 9 bases fitting TRBD1. This CDR3 contains 15 residues. The germline V gene encodes CDR1 MGHRA and CDR2 YSYEKL. The J segment lost 8 bases and the V segment lost 2 bases, leaving 7 bases of the junction unmatched. CDR3 coding DNA: TGCGCCAGCAGCCAAAGCGGGACAGGGATAGAGCCCCAGCATTTT. It is translated as CASSQSGTGIEPQHF.

The chain combines TRBV27 with TRBJ2-1, with 11 bases that match TRBD2. Germline V gene lookup returns CDR1 MNHEY and CDR2 SMNVEV (reference sequence). The CDR3 sequence is 15 residues long. V lost 6 bases, J lost 2 bases, and 3 bases stayed unmatched. In DNA, the CDR3 is TGTGCCAGCAGAGGTAGCGGGAGGGCCTACAATGAGCAGTTCTTC. The encoded protein is CASRGSGRAYNEQFF.

The rearrangement uses TRBV5-4 and TRBJ2-7; 7 bases match TRBD2. Germline CDR1 and CDR2: SGHNT and YYREEE (reference sequence). The CDR3 consists of 15 residues. Trimming cost V 0 bases and J 9 bases; bases outside gene matches: 12. The CDR3 loop reads CASSLEPSREVGQYF. The CDR3 DNA reads TGTGCCAGCAGCTTGGAACCTTCACGGGAGGTGGGGCAGTACTTC.